The 7 T cell receptor beta chains given below trace back to one sample, sequenced in a study of vaccination effects on CD4 cells after COVID-19. The repertoire was sequenced with immunoSEQ multiplex PCR; TCRdb's copy has only in-frame clones and lacks some. The repertoire holds 37,000 or so clones, with 65% to 70% as singletons. These TCRs are of unknown antigen specificity. Upon completion of about 10 days in culture, CD4+ T cells were isolated. This material consisted of CD4+ T cells from PBMCs cultured without peptide, taken before COVID-19 vaccination. The receptor set was obtained from a human donor who received a COVID-19 vaccine.

There are a few counts of this clone. This sequence joins TRBV15 and TRBJ2-3; D is uncertain. V was shortened by 0 bases and J by 9 bases, with 7 bases between the two germline ends. This CDR3 region has 12 residues. Looked up from germline, CDR1 is LNHNV and CDR2 is YYDKDF (reference sequence). CDR3 nucleotides: TGTGCCACCAGCAGAGATATAGAGACGCAGTATTTT. It is translated as CATSRDIETQYF.

This rearrangement joins TRBV5-4 to TRBJ2-1; a possible D gene is TRBD2 (7 bases). Germline CDR1 and CDR2: SGHNT and YYREEE (reference sequence). CDR3 size: 12 residues. The V end lost 4 bases, the J end lost 15 bases, and 17 bases lay between the germline ends. The CDR3 reads CASSRGASPGFF. The CDR3 region has the DNA TGTGCCAGCAGCCGGGGGGCATCCCCGGGGTTCTTC.

This clone was counted only a few times. The V call is TRBV15, the J call TRBJ1-2, with D possibly being TRBD1 (5 bases). The CDR3 spans 15 residues. V was trimmed by 0 bases and J by 7 bases, leaving 15 bases between them. CDR1 LNHNV and CDR2 YYDKDF come from the germline V gene (reference sequence). The CDR3 DNA reads TGTGCCACCAGCAGAGATGGTCGCAGGGAGGGTGGCTACACCTTC. This codes for CATSRDGRREGGYTF. The whole variable domain, remainder taken from reference TRBV15 and TRBJ1-2, is DAMVIQNPRYQVTQFGKPVTLSCSQTLNHNVMYWYQQKSSQAPKLLFHYYDKDFNNEADTPDNFQSRRPNTSFCFLDIRSPGLGDTAMYLCATSRDGRREGGYTFGSGTRLTVV.

The J gene is TRBJ2-4, the V gene TRBV3-1 (or the pseudogene TRBV3-2); 11 bases match TRBD2. Germline CDR1 and CDR2: LGHDT and YNNKEL (reference sequence). The CDR3 covers 13 residues. V shed 3 bases and J 8 bases; nucleotides not matched to a gene: 0. The CDR3 coding sequence is TGTGCCAGCAGCCATAGCGGGGGGGACATTCAGTACTTC. This codes for CASSHSGGDIQYF.

The V call is TRBV7-5, the J call TRBJ2-1; whether TRBD2, the table's D call, matches the DNA was not checked. TRBV7-5 is assigned pseudogene status. The length of the CDR3 is 15 residues. CDR3 in DNA: TGTGTCAGAAGCCATATAGCGGGAGATGGGGATGAGCAGTTCTTC. It specifies CVRSHIAGDGDEQFF.

CDR3 residues: CAGGQEYTEAFF. DNA of the CDR3: TGTGCCGGGGGACAGGAGTATACTGAAGCTTTCTTT. This chain links TRBV2 with TRBJ1-1; 8 bases agree with TRBD1. The CDR3 has 12 residues. Trimming took 11 bases from V and 5 from J; bases not matched to a gene: 7. Germline CDR1 and CDR2: SNHLY and FYNNEI.

The V and J genes are TRBV6-1 and TRBJ2-3; TRBD2 aligns across 11 bases. Germline-derived CDR1 and CDR2 are MNHNS and SASEGT. Germline trimming cut 1 base from V and 1 base from J; bases unmatched to any gene: 1. This CDR3 region has 16 residues. As DNA, the CDR3 is TGTGCCAGCAGTGAAGGTAGCGGGGGGGGCACAGATACGCAGTATTTT. Protein sequence: CASSEGSGGGTDTQYF.